The rows below give T cell receptor beta chains drawn from one sample of a study of Ad26.COV2.S vaccination and SARS-CoV-2 variants. Using immunoSEQ multiplex PCR, the repertoire was profiled, and TCRdb retains in-frame clones only, with some absent. Seen here are more than 300,000 clones, around nine tenths observed once, and the top ten hold approximately 4.5%. The input for sequencing was peripheral blood, taken in a trial of Ad26.COV2.S vaccine versus placebo. The receptors here all came from a person between 18 and 65 years old who received the Ad26.COV2.S COVID-19 vaccine or a placebo. Both conserved end residues are part of each CDR3. The D gene is left open where the match is weak. Rows may omit the clone size; those that give it use once, few, many or a size class.

>.|TRBV5-1|.|TRBJ2-2
TGCGCCAGCAGCGAGCAGGGATCCGGGGAGCTGTTTTTT
CASSEQGSGELFF
>.|TRBV28|.|TRBJ2-2
TGTGCCAGCAGTTCCCCAATGGCGGGGCTTCCCGGGGAGCTGTTTTTT
CASSSPMAGLPGELFF
>.|TRBV19|.|TRBJ1-2
TGTGCCAGTAGTATTTTACGGAGGAGCTACGAAGCGAGGGGGAACTATGGCTACACCTTC
CASSILRRSYEARGNYGYTF
>.|TRBV9|.|TRBJ2-1
TGTGCCAGCAGCCCAGGACCAGGACCCTACAATGAGCAGTTCTTC
CASSPGPGPYNEQFF
>TRBD2|TRBV18|once|TRBJ2-5
TGTGCCAGCTCACCAACTAGCGGGGGGGAAGAGACCCAGTACTTC
CASSPTSGGEETQYF
>TRBD1|TRBV6-5|.|TRBJ2-7
TGTGCCAGCAGAAAGGACAGGGGATCCAACGAGCAGTACTTC
CASRKDRGSNEQYF
>.|TRBV4-3|.|TRBJ1-4
TGCGCCAGCAGCCGTCAAACCCGGGTTAATGAAAAACTGTTTTTT
CASSRQTRVNEKLFF
>.|TRBV7-2|many|TRBJ2-2
TGTGCCAGCAGCTTAGCTGTGGGATTCGGCGGGGAGCTGTTTTTT
CASSLAVGFGGELFF
>TRBD1|TRBV23-1|.|TRBJ1-2
TGCGCCAGCAGTCAATACCGGACAGGGGGGACATTCCTCTATGGCTACACCTTC
CASSQYRTGGTFLYGYTF
>.|TRBV19|.|TRBJ2-5
TGTGCCAGTAGTCGCTTTGAGGGGGGACTGTTAGAGACCCAGTACTTC
CASSRFEGGLLETQYF
>TRBD1|TRBV7-8|.|TRBJ2-7
TGTGCCAGCAGCCCAAGTTGGGGACAGGGCTCCGAGCAGTACTTC
CASSPSWGQGSEQYF
>TRBD1|TRBV5-1|.|TRBJ2-7
TGCGCCAGCAGCTTGGTGGGACAGGGGGTTGACGAGGAGTACTTC
CASSLVGQGVDEEYF
>.|TRBV4-2|.|TRBJ2-1
TGTGCCAGCAGCCAAGACCGCGGAGGGCTTAAGGTCTACAATGAGCAGTTCTTC
CASSQDRGGLKVYNEQFF
>.|TRBV19|once|TRBJ1-1
TGTGCCAGTAGTATCGGACAGACCTCGAACACTGAAGCTTTCTTT
CASSIGQTSNTEAFF
>TRBD1|TRBV24-1|.|TRBJ2-3
TGTGCCACCCAAGGACAGGGCTTACCTACAGATACGCAGTATTTT
CATQGQGLPTDTQYF
>.|TRBV5-4|.|TRBJ2-2
TGTGCCAGCAGCCATGGTGGGGGGCGTCTGGCCGGGGAGCTGTTTTTT
CASSHGGGRLAGELFF
>TRBD2|TRBV9|.|TRBJ2-5
TGTGCCAGCAGCGCACTAGCGGGGGGGCTGGAGACCCAGTACTTC
CASSALAGGLETQYF
>TRBD1|TRBV7-9|.|TRBJ1-6
TGTGCCAGCAGCTTAGTTGGGACAGCTAATTCACCCCTCCACTTT
CASSLVGTANSPLHF
>.|TRBV5-4|.|TRBJ2-3
TGTGCCAGCAGCTCAAGACTCCCGGGCCGGGATACGCAGTATTTT
CASSSRLPGRDTQYF
>.|TRBV28|.|TRBJ1-1
TGTGCCAGCAGTTTAGATGGGGGAAACACTGAAGCTTTCTTT
CASSLDGGNTEAFF
>.|TRBV7-9|.|TRBJ2-1
TGTGCCAGCAGCAACCCTCTGGAGGGTGTGTTGAATGAGCAGTTCTTC
CASSNPLEGVLNEQFF
>TRBD1|TRBV5-1|.|TRBJ2-1
TGCGCCAGCAGCTTACACAACAGGGGCTCCTACAATGAGCAGTTCTTC
CASSLHNRGSYNEQFF
>.|TRBV6-4|.|TRBJ2-7
TGTGCCAGCAGTGCCCCCATTTGGGAGCAGTACTTC
CASSAPIWEQYF
>.|TRBV6-2/TRBV6-3|.|TRBJ2-2
TGTGCCAGCAGCCGACACTTGACAGGCACCGGGGAGCTGTTTTTT
CASSRHLTGTGELFF
>TRBD1|TRBV7-9|.|TRBJ2-2
TGTGCCAGCAGCTTCGGGACAGTCAACACCGGGGAGCTGTTTTTT
CASSFGTVNTGELFF
>TRBD1|TRBV27|.|TRBJ1-5
TGTGCCAGCAGTACCCCGGGACAGGGAGGGCCCCAGCATTTT
CASSTPGQGGPQHF
>TRBD1|TRBV30|.|TRBJ2-3
TGTGCCTGGAGTGTACAGGGGCGCACAGATACGCAGTATTTT
CAWSVQGRTDTQYF
>.|TRBV5-1|.|TRBJ1-2
TGCGCCAGCAGCTTGGAGGGGAGCTATGGCTACACCTTC
CASSLEGSYGYTF
>TRBD1|TRBV4-2|.|TRBJ1-2
TGTGCCAGCAGCGCTGGACAGGGGTATGGCTACACCTTC
CASSAGQGYGYTF
>.|TRBV6-2/TRBV6-3|.|TRBJ2-5
TGTGCCAGCAGCCCGGAGTGGAGGCAAGAGACCCAGTACTTC
CASSPEWRQETQYF
>.|TRBV6-5|.|TRBJ2-7
TGTGCCAGCAGTCCCCACGGGACCTACGAGCAGTACTTC
CASSPHGTYEQYF
>TRBD1|TRBV27|.|TRBJ1-2
TGTGCCAGCAGTCCAACCCGGGACAGGGGTGGCTACACCTTC
CASSPTRDRGGYTF
>.|TRBV28|.|TRBJ2-1
TGTGCCAGCAGTTTGGACTTAAACTCCTACAATGAGCAGTTCTTC
CASSLDLNSYNEQFF
>.|TRBV19|.|TRBJ2-2
TGTGCCAGTATCCCTTCCAAAGGGGTCACCGGGGAGCTGTTTTTT
CASIPSKGVTGELFF
>.|TRBV2|.|TRBJ2-7
TGTGCCAGCAGTGGACGGCAGGGCGACGAGCAGTACTTC
CASSGRQGDEQYF
>.|TRBV11-2|.|TRBJ2-6
TGTGCCAGCAGCTTATCCGGCTCTGGGGCCAACGTCCTGACTTTC
CASSLSGSGANVLTF
>.|TRBV2|few|TRBJ1-6
TGTGCCAGCGGTCAAGACAGCCTAGGGACTGGTTCACCCCTCCACTTT
CASGQDSLGTGSPLHF
>TRBD1|TRBV28|.|TRBJ2-2
TGTGCCAGCAGTTTTTTGTACAGGGGCACCGGGGAGCTGTTTTTT
CASSFLYRGTGELFF
>.|TRBV28|.|TRBJ1-3
TGTGCCAGCAGTTTGTGGCGAACCGTCTCTGGAAACACCATATATTTT
CASSLWRTVSGNTIYF
>TRBD1|TRBV9|once|TRBJ1-1
TGTGCCAGCAGCCATGACAGGGGTCGTGCTTTCTTT
CASSHDRGRAFF
>TRBD2|TRBV10-2|once|TRBJ2-1
TGCGCCAGCAGTGAAGGCGCGAGCGGGAGGGCCAGTGAGCAGTTCTTC
CASSEGASGRASEQFF